The source of this T cell receptor (beta chain) is a study of cytomegalovirus exposure and HLA in healthy donors. The CDR3 consists of 16 residues. Germline values: CDR1 SEHNR, CDR2 FQNEAQ (reference sequence). Trimming took off 1 base at V and 0 bases at J, with 11 bases between the two ends. 60 Vbeta and 13 Jbeta primers were used in PCR. Here immunoSEQ multiplex PCR was the method, and the copy in TCRdb shows in-frame clones only, minus some. This table has 130,000 or so clones, less than 85% appearing once. The genes are TRBV7-9 and TRBJ2-3; TRBD2 is a possible D gene (6 bases). Material for sequencing was PBMCs. This TCR came from a woman in her thirties or forties in good health and CMV-seropositive. CDR3 loop: CASSLGEATSTDTQYF. The CDR3 nucleotides are TGTGCCAGCAGCTTAGGGGAGGCAACTAGCACAGATACGCAGTATTTT.